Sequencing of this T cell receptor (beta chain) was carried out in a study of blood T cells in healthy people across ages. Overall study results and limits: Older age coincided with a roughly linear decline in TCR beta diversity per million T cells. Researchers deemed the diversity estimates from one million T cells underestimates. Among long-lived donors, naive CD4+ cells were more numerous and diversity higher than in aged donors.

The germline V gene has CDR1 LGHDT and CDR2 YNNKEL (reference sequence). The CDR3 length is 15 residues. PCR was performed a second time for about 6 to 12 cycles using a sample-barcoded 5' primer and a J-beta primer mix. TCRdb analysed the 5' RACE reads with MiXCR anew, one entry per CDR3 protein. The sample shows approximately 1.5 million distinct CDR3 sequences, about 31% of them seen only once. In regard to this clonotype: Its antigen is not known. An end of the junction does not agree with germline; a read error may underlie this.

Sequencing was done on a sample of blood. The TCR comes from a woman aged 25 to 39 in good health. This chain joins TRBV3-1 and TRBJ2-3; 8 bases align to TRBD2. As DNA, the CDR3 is TGTGCCAGCAGCGCCCAGCGGGGGTGGGAAGATGCGCAGTATTTT. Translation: CASSAQRGWEDAQYF.